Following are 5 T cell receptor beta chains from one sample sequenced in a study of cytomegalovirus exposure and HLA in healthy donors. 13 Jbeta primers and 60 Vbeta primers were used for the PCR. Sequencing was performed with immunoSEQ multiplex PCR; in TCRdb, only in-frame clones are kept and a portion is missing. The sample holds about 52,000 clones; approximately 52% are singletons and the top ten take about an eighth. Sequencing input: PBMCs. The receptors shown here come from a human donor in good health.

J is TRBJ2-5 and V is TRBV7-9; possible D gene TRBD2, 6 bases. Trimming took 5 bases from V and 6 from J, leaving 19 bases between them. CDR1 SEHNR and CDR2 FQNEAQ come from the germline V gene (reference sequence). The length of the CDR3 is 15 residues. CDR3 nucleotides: TGTGCCAGCAGCCCCGGGGACTCCCTATCTAAGACCCAGTACTTC. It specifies CASSPGDSLSKTQYF.

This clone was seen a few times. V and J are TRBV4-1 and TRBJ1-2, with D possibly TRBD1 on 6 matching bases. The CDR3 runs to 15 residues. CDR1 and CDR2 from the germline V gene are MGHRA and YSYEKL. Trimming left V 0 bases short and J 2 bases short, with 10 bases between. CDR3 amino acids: CASSQEDRQNYGYTF. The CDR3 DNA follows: TGCGCCAGCAGCCAAGAAGACAGGCAAAACTATGGCTACACCTTC.

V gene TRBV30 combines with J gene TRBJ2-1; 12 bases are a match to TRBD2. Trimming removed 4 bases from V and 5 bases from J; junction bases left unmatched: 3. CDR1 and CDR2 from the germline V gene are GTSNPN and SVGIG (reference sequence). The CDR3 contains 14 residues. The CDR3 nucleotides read TGTGCCTGGACCCGACTAGCGGGGGACAATGAGCAGTTCTTC. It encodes CAWTRLAGDNEQFF. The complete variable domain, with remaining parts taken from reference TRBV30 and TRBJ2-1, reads SQTIHQWPATLVQPVGSPLSLECTVEGTSNPNLYWYRQAAGRGLQLLFYSVGIGQISSEVPQNLSASRPQDRQFILSSKKLLLSDSGFYLCAWTRLAGDNEQFFGPGTRLTVL.

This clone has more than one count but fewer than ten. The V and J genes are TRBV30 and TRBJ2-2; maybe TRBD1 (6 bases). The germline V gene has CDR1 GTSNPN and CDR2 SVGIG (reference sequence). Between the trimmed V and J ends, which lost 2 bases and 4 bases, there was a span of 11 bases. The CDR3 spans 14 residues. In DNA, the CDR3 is TGTGCCTGGAGTACAGGGCATGGCACCGGGGAGCTGTTTTTT. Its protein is CAWSTGHGTGELFF. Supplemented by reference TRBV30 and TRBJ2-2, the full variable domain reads SQTIHQWPATLVQPVGSPLSLECTVEGTSNPNLYWYRQAAGRGLQLLFYSVGIGQISSEVPQNLSASRPQDRQFILSSKKLLLSDSGFYLCAWSTGHGTGELFFGEGSRLTVL.

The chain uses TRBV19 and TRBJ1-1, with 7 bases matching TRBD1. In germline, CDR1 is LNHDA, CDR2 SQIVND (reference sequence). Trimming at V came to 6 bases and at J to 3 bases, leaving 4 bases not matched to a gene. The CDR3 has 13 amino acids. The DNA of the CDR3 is TGTGCCAGTAGCCTTGACAGGGACACTGAAGCTTTCTTT. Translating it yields CASSLDRDTEAFF. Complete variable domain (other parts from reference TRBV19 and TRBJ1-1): DGGITQSPKYLFRKEGQNVTLSCEQNLNHDAMYWYRQDPGQGLRLIYYSQIVNDFQKGDIAEGYSVSREKKESFPLTVTSAQKNPTAFYLCASSLDRDTEAFFGQGTRLTVV.